This T cell receptor (beta chain) is from a study of siplizumab effects on memory and regulatory T cells. General study results and limits: Greater diversity than memory cells seemed evident in naive T cells, which also appeared to be major alloresponse contributors. Treg origin accounted for an average of about 74% of mappable alloreactive CD4+ clones with siplizumab and 25% to 30% in controls.

Per sample, the assay covered some 10^5 TCR templates. Sequenced by immunoSEQ multiplex PCR; TCRdb stores in-frame clones only, minus some. The data show 100,000 or so clones, nearly 95% seen once. V lost 6 bases and J lost 6; bases outside the gene matches: 13. From germline, CDR1 is MNHNS and CDR2 SASEGT. This CDR3 spans 15 amino acids. As regards this clone: What it recognizes is unknown.

Material for sequencing was non-Treg CD4+ T cells sorted from blood. The clonotype was recovered from a human donor in good health. The V and J genes are TRBV6-1 and TRBJ2-7, with 8 bases that match TRBD2. The DNA for the CDR3 is TGTGCCAGCAGCCAGATTGGGACTAGTATACTCGAGCAGTACTTC. Translating it yields CASSQIGTSILEQYF.